The entry below describes one TCR beta chain. Its antigen is still unknown. These data belong to a study of beta chain features in type 1 diabetes. Study as a whole: The study found patients and healthy donors alike in age, gender and cell yields. The study, taken as a whole, reports: Sequencing from cDNA could over-represent high-TCR-expressing cells. PCR might favor shorter templates, but any such skew would affect patients and controls equally.

A single heparinised blood sample, averaging roughly 110 mL, was obtained per donor. The CDR3 runs to 15 residues. CDR1 and CDR2 (germline): SGHNT, YENEEA. After removal of 5 bases from V and 0 bases from J, the junction contained 4 bases not matched to a gene. The entirety of the isolated RNA underwent reverse transcription, so expressed TCRB transcripts were sequenced. The protocol was immunoSEQ multiplex PCR, while the TCRdb copy is restricted to in-frame clones and leaves out a portion. The data show around 500,000 clones, 9.5% to 12% seen once. Specimen: naive CD4+ T cells from blood. The chain recombines TRBV11-3 with TRBJ2-3; 8 bases agree with TRBD2. The origin of this receptor is a woman between 18 and 29 years old in good health. In nucleotides, the CDR3 is TGTGCCAGCAGCCTAGCGGGCACTAGCACAGATACGCAGTATTTT. Residues: CASSLAGTSTDTQYF.